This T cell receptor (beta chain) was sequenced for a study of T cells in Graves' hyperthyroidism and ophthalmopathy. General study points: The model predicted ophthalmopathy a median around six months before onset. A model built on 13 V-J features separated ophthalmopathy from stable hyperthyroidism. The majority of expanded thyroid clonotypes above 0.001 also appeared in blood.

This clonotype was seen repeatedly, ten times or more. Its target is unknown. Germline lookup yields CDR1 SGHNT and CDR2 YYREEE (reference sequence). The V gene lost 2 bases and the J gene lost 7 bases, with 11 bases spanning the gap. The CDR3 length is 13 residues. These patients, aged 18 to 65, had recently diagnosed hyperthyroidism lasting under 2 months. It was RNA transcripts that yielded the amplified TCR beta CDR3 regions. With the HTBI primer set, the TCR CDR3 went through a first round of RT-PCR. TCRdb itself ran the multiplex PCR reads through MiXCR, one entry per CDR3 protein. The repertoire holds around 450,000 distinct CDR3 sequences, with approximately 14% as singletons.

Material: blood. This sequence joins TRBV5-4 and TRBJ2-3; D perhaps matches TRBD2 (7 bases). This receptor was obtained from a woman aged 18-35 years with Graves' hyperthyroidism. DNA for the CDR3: TGTGCCAGCAGCTTACAGGGAGGGCATACGCAGTATTTT. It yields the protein CASSLQGGHTQYF.